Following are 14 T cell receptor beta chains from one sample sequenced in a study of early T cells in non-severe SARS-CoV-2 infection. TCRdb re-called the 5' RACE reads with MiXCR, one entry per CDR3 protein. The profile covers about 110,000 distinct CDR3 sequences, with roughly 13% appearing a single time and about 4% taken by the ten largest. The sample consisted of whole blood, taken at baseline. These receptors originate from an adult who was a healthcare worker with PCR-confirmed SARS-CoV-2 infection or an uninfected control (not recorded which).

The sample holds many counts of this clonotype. CDR3 bases: TGTGCCAGTAGTTCCCAGACCCGTACCGAGCAGTTCTTC. Amino acids: CASSSQTRTEQFF. This sequence joins TRBV19 and TRBJ2-1, with unresolved D. Germline V gene sequence: CDR1 LNHDA, CDR2 SQIVND (reference sequence). The germline V and J ends were trimmed by 5 bases and 10 bases, with 15 bases remaining between them. The CDR3 runs 13 residues.

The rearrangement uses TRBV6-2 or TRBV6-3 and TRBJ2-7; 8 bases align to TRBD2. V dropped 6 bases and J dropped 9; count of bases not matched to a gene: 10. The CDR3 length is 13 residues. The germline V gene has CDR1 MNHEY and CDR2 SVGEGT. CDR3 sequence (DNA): TGTGCCAGCAGACCCACCGGGACTAGGGCGCAGTACTTC. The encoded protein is CASRPTGTRAQYF.

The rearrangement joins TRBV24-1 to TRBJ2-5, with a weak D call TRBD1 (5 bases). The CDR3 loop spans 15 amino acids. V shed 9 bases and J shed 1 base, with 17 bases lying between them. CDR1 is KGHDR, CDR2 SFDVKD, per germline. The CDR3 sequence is CATRTHGQSQETQYF. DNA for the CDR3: TGTGCCACCCGGACCCATGGACAATCCCAAGAGACCCAGTACTTC.

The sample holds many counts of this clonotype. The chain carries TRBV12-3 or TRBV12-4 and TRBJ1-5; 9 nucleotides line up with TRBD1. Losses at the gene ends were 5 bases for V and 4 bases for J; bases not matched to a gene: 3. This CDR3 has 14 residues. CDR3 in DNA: TGTGCCAGCAGTCTAGGGACAGGGAATCAGCCCCAGCATTTT. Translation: CASSLGTGNQPQHF.

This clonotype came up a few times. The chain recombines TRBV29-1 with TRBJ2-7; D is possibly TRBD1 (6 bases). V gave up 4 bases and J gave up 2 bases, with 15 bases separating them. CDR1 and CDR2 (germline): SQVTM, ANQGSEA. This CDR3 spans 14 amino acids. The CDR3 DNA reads TGCAGCGTTGCAGGTGGGGCAGGGGCCTACGAGCAGTACTTC. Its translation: CSVAGGAGAYEQYF.

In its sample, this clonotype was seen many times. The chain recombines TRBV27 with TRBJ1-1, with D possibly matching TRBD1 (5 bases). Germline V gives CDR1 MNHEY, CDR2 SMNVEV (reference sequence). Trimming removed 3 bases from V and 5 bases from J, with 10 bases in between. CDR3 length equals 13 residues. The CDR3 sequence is CASSLEGRTEAFF. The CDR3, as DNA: TGTGCCAGCAGTTTGGAGGGGAGGACTGAAGCTTTCTTT.

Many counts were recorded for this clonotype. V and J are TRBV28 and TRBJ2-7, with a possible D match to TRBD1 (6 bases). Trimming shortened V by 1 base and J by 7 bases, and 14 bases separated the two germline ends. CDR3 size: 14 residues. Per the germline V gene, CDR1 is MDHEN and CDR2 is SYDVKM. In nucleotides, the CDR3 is TGTGCCAGCAGTTTATCCAGGGGCGCGAGGGAGCAGTACTTC. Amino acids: CASSLSRGAREQYF. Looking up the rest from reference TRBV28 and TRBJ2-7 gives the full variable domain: DVKVTQSSRYLVKRTGEKVFLECVQDMDHENMFWYRQDPGLGLRLIYFSYDVKMKEKGDIPEGYSVSREKKERFSLILESASTNQTSMYLCASSLSRGAREQYFGPGTRLTVT.

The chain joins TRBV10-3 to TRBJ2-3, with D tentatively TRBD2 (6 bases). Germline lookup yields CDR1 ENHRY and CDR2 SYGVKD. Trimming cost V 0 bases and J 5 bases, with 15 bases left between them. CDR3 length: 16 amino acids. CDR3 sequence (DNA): TGTGCCATCAGTGAGTCCTGGGGCGGGGCTATAGATACGCAGTATTTT. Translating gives CAISESWGGAIDTQYF.

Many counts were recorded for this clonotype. The CDR3 nucleotides read TGTGCCAGCACCCGGGTGGCGGTGTCCGAAAAACTGTTTTTT. Its protein is CASTRVAVSEKLFF. The chain couples TRBV12-3 or TRBV12-4 to TRBJ1-4, with D uncertain. V lost 7 bases, J lost 8 bases, and 17 bases lay in between. CDR3 length: 14 amino acids.

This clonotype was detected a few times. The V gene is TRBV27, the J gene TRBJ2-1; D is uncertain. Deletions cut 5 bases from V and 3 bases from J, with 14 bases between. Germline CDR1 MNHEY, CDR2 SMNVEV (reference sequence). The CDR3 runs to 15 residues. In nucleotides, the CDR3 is TGTGCCAGCAGTCGTCCAGGCCGTCTCTACAATGAGCAGTTCTTC. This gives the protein CASSRPGRLYNEQFF.

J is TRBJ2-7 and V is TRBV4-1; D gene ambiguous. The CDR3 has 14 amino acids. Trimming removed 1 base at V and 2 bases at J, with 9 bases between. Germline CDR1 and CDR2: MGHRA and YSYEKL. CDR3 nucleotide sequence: TGCGCCAGCAGCCAAGGGAACAGAGCCTACGAGCAGTACTTC. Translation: CASSQGNRAYEQYF.

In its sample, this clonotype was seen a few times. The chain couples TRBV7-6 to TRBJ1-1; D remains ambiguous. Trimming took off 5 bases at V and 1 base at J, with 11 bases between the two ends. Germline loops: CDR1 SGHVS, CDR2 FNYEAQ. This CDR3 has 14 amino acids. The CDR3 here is CASSHTRGNTEAFF. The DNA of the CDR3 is TGTGCCAGCAGCCACACCCGGGGGAACACTGAAGCTTTCTTT.

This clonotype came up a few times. The CDR3 loop is CASTPDGRSPGEQYF. In nucleotides, the CDR3 is TGTGCCAGCACCCCAGACGGGCGGTCCCCGGGAGAGCAGTACTTC. The chain carries TRBV28 and TRBJ2-7, with D tentatively TRBD2 (5 bases). Trimming pared 7 bases from V and 7 bases from J, leaving 23 bases between. This CDR3 is built from 15 residues. Germline loops: CDR1 MDHEN, CDR2 SYDVKM.

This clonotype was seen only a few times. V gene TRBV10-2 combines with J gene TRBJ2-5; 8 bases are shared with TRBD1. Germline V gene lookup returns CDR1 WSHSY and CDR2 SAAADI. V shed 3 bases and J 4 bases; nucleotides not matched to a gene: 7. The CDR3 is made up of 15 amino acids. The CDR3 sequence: CASSESQGARETQYF. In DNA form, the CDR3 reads TGCGCCAGCAGTGAAAGCCAGGGGGCAAGAGAGACCCAGTACTTC.